This T cell receptor (beta chain) was profiled in a study of post-analysis software for immune sequencing data. Study-level findings and limits: F-measure co-clustering was strong for batch-matched samples. Controls showed lower frequencies than patients for five TRBV segments, and TRBV5-6, TRBV5-1 and TRBV20-1 were among these.

This clonotype was seen ten or more times. Its cognate antigen is unknown. Unique molecular identifiers featured in each of the TCR beta cDNA libraries. TCRdb re-called the PCR reads with MiXCR, one entry per CDR3 protein. This sample has 250,000 to 300,000 distinct CDR3 sequences, with 35% to 40% found just once. Germline loops: CDR1 LNHNV, CDR2 YYDKDF (reference sequence). The CDR3 sequence is 14 residues long. V lost 5 bases, J lost 4 bases, and 13 bases lay in between. The sequenced sample was blood. The rearrangement uses TRBV15 and TRBJ2-3, with a possible D match to TRBD2 (6 bases). This TCR came from a girl aged 5 to 17 with multiple sclerosis. Here the CDR3 DNA reads TGTGCCACCAGCCGCCGGGACTTTGCAGATACGCAGTATTTT. Its protein product is CATSRRDFADTQYF.